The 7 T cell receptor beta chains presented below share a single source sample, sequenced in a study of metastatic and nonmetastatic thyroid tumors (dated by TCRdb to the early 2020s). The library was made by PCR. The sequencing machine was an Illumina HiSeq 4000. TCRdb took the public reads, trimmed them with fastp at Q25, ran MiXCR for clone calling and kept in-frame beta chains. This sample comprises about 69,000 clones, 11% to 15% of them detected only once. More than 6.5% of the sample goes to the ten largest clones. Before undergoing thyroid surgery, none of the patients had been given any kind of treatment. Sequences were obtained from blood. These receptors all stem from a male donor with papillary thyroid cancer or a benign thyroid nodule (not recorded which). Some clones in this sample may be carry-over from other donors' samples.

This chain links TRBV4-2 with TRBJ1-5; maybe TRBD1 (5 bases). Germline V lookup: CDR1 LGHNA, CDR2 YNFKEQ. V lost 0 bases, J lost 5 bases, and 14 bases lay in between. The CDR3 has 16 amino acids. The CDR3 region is CASSQEGDPLDQPQHF. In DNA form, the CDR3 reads TGTGCCAGCAGCCAAGAAGGGGATCCCCTCGATCAGCCCCAGCATTTT.

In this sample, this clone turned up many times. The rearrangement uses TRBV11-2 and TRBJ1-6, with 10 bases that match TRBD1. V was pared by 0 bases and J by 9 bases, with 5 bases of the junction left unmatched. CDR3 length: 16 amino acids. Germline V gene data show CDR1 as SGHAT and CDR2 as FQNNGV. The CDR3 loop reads CASSLEGWTGGSPLHF. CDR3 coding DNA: TGTGCCAGCAGCTTAGAGGGTTGGACAGGGGGTTCACCCCTCCACTTT.

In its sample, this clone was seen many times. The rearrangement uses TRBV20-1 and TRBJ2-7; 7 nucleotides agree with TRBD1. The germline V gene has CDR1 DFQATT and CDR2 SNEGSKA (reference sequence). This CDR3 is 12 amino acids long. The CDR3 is CIEQGWLYEQYV. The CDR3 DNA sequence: TGCATTGAACAGGGGTGGCTCTACGAGCAGTACGTC.

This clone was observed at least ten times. This CDR3 reads CASSERYRLADTQYF. CDR3 nucleotides: TGCGCCAGCAGTGAGAGGTACAGGTTGGCAGATACGCAGTATTTT. This chain links TRBV10-1 with TRBJ2-3; D perhaps matches TRBD1 (5 bases). V lost 2 bases and J 4 bases, leaving 13 bases between the germline ends. This CDR3 is 15 amino acids long. Looked up from germline, CDR1 is WNHNN and CDR2 is SYGVQD (reference sequence).

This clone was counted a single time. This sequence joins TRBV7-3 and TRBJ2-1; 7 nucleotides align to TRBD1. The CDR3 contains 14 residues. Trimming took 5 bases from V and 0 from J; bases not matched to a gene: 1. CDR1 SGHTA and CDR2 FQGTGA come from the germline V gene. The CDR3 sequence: CASSQGDSYNEQFF. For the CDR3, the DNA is TGTGCCAGCAGCCAGGGGGACTCCTACAATGAGCAGTTCTTC.

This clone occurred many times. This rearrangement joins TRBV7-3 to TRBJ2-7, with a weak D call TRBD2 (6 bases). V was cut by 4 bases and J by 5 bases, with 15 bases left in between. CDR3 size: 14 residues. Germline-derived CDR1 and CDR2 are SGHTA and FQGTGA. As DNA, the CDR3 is TGTGCCAGCAGCTCGACTGGCCCGGGGGACGAGCAGTACTTC. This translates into CASSSTGPGDEQYF.

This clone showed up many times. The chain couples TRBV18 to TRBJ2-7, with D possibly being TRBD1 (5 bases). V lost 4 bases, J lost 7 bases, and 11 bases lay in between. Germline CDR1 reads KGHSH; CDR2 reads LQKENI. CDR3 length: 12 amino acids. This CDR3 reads CASSRGREEQYF. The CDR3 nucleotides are TGTGCCAGCTCACGAGGCAGGGAAGAGCAGTACTTC.